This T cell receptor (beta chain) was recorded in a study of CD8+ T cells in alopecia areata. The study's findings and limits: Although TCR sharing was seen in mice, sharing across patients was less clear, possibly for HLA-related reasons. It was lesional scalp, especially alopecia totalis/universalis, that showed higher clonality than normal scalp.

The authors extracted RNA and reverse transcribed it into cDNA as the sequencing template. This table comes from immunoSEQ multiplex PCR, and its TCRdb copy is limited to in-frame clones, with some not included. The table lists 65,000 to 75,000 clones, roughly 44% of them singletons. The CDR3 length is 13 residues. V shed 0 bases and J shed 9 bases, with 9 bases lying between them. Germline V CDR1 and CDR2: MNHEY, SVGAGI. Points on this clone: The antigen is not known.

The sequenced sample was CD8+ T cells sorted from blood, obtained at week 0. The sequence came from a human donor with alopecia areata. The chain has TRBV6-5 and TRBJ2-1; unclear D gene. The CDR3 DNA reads TGTGCCAGCAGTTACTCGTACCCGGGTGAGCAGTTCTTC. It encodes CASSYSYPGEQFF.